This T cell receptor beta chain stems from a study of regulatory T cells in long-lasting Graves disease. At the level of the study: Newly diagnosed Graves' patients had taken antithyroid drugs under 3 months. Study-wide results and limits: Only a small sample size was used, which may have cut accuracy. New patients shared more than 950 public clonotypes, and persistent patients shared more, with about 2,700.

Both iRepertoire HTBI primers and Arm-PCR of CDR3 regions were used to build the TCR beta libraries. One entry per CDR3 protein results from TCRdb running MiXCR on the multiplex PCR reads. Here the sample spans 380,000 or so distinct CDR3 sequences, 15% to 20% being singletons. In the case of this clonotype: Its antigen is still unknown.

Described time point: newly diagnosed GD, antithyroid drugs for less than 3 months. TCR sequences were obtained from RNA taken from PBMCs. The same data also contributed to another study, on T cells in Graves' hyperthyroidism and ophthalmopathy. That work states: Ophthalmopathy was model-predicted a median about 6.9 months pre-onset.

This receptor was taken from a woman aged 18-29 years with Graves disease. This material consisted of peripheral blood mononuclear cells (PBMCs), taken at new diagnosis, from a patient treated with antithyroid drugs.

DNA for the CDR3: TGTGCCAGTAGTGTGACGAACAATGAGCAGTTCTTC. This encodes CASSVTNNEQFF. The rearrangement uses TRBV19 and TRBJ2-1, with D uncertain. V lost 5 bases to trimming and J lost 5 bases, with 7 bases between them. CDR3 length equals 12 residues. Germline V gene sequence: CDR1 LNHDA, CDR2 SQIVND (reference sequence). Combining the CDR3 with reference TRBV19 and TRBJ2-1 gives the whole variable domain DGGITQSPKYLFRKEGQNVTLSCEQNLNHDAMYWYRQDPGQGLRLIYYSQIVNDFQKGDIAEGYSVSREKKESFPLTVTSAQKNPTAFYLCASSVTNNEQFFGPGTRLTVL.